This T cell receptor (beta chain) was captured in a study of cytomegalovirus exposure and HLA in healthy donors. The study, taken as a whole, reports: The authors enumerated some 160 TCR beta chains as linked to cytomegalovirus.

The PCR employed 60 Vbeta primers together with 13 Jbeta primers. Assay: immunoSEQ multiplex PCR; the TCRdb copy retains only in-frame clones and omits some. This table holds 55,000 to 90,000 clones, roughly 79% found once. There are 14 residues in the CDR3. Per germline, CDR1 GTSNPN and CDR2 SVGIG (reference sequence). V was cut by 2 bases and J by 9 bases, with 18 bases left in between. This clone was picked up a small number of times. Its antigen is not identified. Sequenced: PBMCs. The sequence derives from a man between 45 and 60 years old in good health and CMV-seronegative. This chain joins TRBV30 and TRBJ2-3; tentative D call: TRBD2 (5 bases). The CDR3 spells CAWSIRGGARTQYF. For the CDR3, the DNA is TGTGCCTGGAGTATCCGGGGTGGAGCGCGGACGCAGTATTTT.